This T cell receptor beta chain was recovered during a study of T cell repertoires in ileal Crohn's disease (dated by TCRdb to the late 2010s). In terms of the full investigation: The median duration of disease was around 8 years, and at the time of surgery roughly a third of patients were active smokers. Every patient underwent surgery because of a complication, which was stricturing disease in approximately 60% and penetrating disease in around 39%. Roughly half of the patients were given postoperative therapy, with 15 to 20 on anti-TNF agents and about a dozen on thiopurines. MI samples consisted of biopsies taken from the proximal margin of the surgical specimen. Around 550 nanograms of biopsy DNA per sample were submitted for commercial TCRB immunosequencing. A prospective multicentre cohort supplied the roughly 57 Crohn's disease patients whose TCR repertoires were analysed. Running in parallel with the study was a multicentre cohort set up to find predictors of early endoscopic recurrence following ileocolonic resection. A Rutgeerts score above i0 was used to define endoscopic postoperative recurrence. A total of some 170 mucosal samples from around 60 patients were sequenced, with samples obtained at several locations on the surgical specimen and at postoperative endoscopy.

From the cysteine up to the phenylalanine, the CDR3 has a length of 13 residues. Only the CDR3 portion is preserved as DNA: 39 bases, with reading frame beginning at the first base. The germline V gene gives CDR1 as MNHNS and CDR2 as SASEGT. Trimming removed 6 bases from V and 6 bases from J, leaving 13 bases between the germline ends. Of note for this clone: Its antigen is not yet known. No quality values exist for individual bases; no much larger clone is one base distant.

The time point label of this sample denotes: proximal margin of the surgical specimen (macroscopically non-inflamed). Adults with ileal or ileocolonic Crohn's disease for whom ileocolonic resection was indicated were considered eligible. Before DNA extraction, whole ileal mucosal biopsies were kept frozen at -80 degrees C. Genomic DNA was extracted from frozen whole biopsies using a TRizol-based method and was quantified with a NanoDrop 2000 spectrophotometer. The library came from the immunoSEQ multiplex PCR assay. Adaptive Biotechnology amplified the CDR3 regions from genomic DNA with a two-step multiplex PCR designed to control amplification bias. Primers for every V and J gene segment were used in the first PCR, and barcodes and Illumina adapters were added in the second PCR. CDR3 libraries were sequenced using an Illumina instrument. As for the original processing: The analysis drew on both the pipelines supplied by the vendor and custom analysis of the raw data in R/Bioconductor running R version 3.3.0. Clonality, which ranges from 0 to 1, was calculated as the inverse of the normalised Shannon entropy across all productive clones. High-frequency clones were defined as the share of the repertoire taken up by the top 100 clones, keeping only clones that passed a 95% confidence test. Overlap between samples was measured with the Morisita-Horn index, while repertoire diversity was measured with the Simpson index. This is the immuneACCESS table as TCRdb keeps it, with only in-frame sequences that have V and J called. A part of the clones is gone; compared with another copy, unresolved V genes explain less than half, and the rest is unexplained. V, J and clone size derive from that table, while D and trimming were established from the DNA sequence. Present in this sample are under 2,500 clones, 80% to 85% of which were seen just once. Over 12% of the sample goes to the ten largest clones.

On the study overall, not on this receptor specifically: Only a subgroup of patients, of unstated size, had mucosal CD4 and CD8 T cells sorted and sequenced. More high-frequency clones were carried by sorted CD8 T cells than by CD4 T cells, suggesting that mucosal expansions were mainly CD8. Compared with non-smokers, patients who were active smokers at surgery showed a significantly higher proportion of clonal expansions (roughly 24% vs 19%, p=0.02). Higher percentages of high-frequency clones at the time of surgery were linked to endoscopic recurrence, and every patient with clonality above 26.8% (18/57) had recurrence.

The rearranged chain carries TRBV6-1 and TRBJ2-3; matching of 6 bases hints at TRBD1 as the D gene. This TCR derives from an adult with Crohn's disease. Source material: ileal tissue. The CDR3 corresponds to CASSLQGRDTQYF. The sequence in DNA is TGTGCCAGCAGCCTACAGGGTCGGGATACGCAGTATTTT.